The 2 T cell receptor beta chains given below trace back to one sample, sequenced in a study of shared clonotypes between healthy human individuals. The repertoire was sequenced with immunoSEQ multiplex PCR; TCRdb's copy has only in-frame clones and lacks some. The sample contains approximately 2.5 million clones, 80% to 95% of which appear only once. Specimen: naive CD4+ T cells from PBMCs. The subset was: CD45RA+ positively selected. Every receptor here comes from a man younger than 35 in good health. Some clones in this sample may be carry-over from other donors' samples.

The V and J genes are TRBV7-9 and TRBJ2-7; D unclear. The CDR3 runs to 13 residues. The germline gives CDR1 SEHNR, CDR2 FQNEAQ (reference sequence). Trimming cost V 1 base and J 6 bases, with 10 bases left between them. The CDR3 coding sequence is TGTGCCAGCAGCTTAGGGTCGCGAGGCGAGCAGTACTTC. This translates into CASSLGSRGEQYF.

A note on this clone: Other DNA sequences in this sample translate to the same CDR3. The genes are TRBV5-1 and TRBJ2-2; maybe TRBD1 (5 bases). Germline lookup yields CDR1 SGHRS and CDR2 YFSETQ. Between the trimmed V and J ends, which lost 1 base and 4 bases, there was a span of 5 bases. The length of the CDR3 is 13 residues. The CDR3 sequence: CASSLTGTGELFF. For the CDR3, the DNA is TGCGCCAGCAGCTTGACAGGCACCGGGGAGCTGTTTTTT.